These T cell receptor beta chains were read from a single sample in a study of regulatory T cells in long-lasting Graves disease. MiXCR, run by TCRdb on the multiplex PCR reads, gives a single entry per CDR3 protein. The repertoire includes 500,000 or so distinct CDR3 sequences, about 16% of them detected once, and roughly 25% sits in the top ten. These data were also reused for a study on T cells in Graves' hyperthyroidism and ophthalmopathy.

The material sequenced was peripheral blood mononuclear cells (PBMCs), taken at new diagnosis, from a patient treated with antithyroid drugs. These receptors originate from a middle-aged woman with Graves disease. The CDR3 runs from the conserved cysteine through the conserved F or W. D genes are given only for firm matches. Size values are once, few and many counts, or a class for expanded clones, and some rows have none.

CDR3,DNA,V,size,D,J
CASSLGVAGSTDTQYF,TGCGCCAGCAGCTTGGGAGTAGCGGGTAGCACAGATACGCAGTATTTT,TRBV5-1,many,TRBD2,TRBJ2-3
CATYWDTNYGYTF,TGTGCCACCTACTGGGACACCAACTATGGCTACACCTTC,TRBV6-1,few,NA,TRBJ1-2
CSAREGGIWVAFF,TGCAGTGCTAGAGAAGGAGGGATCTGGGTAGCTTTCTTT,TRBV20-1,many,NA,TRBJ1-1
CASSPGGSLEQYF,TGTGCCAGCAGTCCCGGGGGGTCCCTCGAGCAGTACTTC,TRBV6-2/TRBV6-3,many,TRBD2,TRBJ2-7
CASSFALWGGQETQYF,TGTGCCAGCAGTTTTGCCCTATGGGGGGGACAAGAGACCCAGTACTTC,TRBV12-3/TRBV12-4,many,TRBD2,TRBJ2-5
CASRATSGVTDTQYF,TGTGCCAGCAGGGCGACTAGCGGGGTAACAGATACGCAGTATTTT,TRBV7-2,NA,TRBD2,TRBJ2-3
CASSRGQYEQYF,TGTGCCAGCAGTCGGGGACAGTACGAGCAGTACTTC,TRBV6-1,many,TRBD1,TRBJ2-7
CASSPRVPGRSLFF,TGTGCCAGCAGTCCACGCGTACCAGGGCGGTCGCTGTTTTTT,TRBV28,many,NA,TRBJ1-4
CASSLGERGNEQFF,TGCGCCAGCAGCTTGGGGGAGCGGGGTAATGAGCAGTTCTTC,TRBV5-1,many,TRBD2,TRBJ2-1
CASSLDRGRGNTEAFF,TGCGCCAGCAGCTTGGACAGGGGGCGAGGGAACACTGAAGCTTTCTTT,TRBV5-1,many,TRBD1,TRBJ1-1
CASGLLGAGNTIYF,TGTGCTAGTGGTCTGTTGGGGGCTGGAAACACCATATATTTT,TRBV12-5,many,NA,TRBJ1-3
CASSQRGSGTEAFF,TGTGCCAGCAGCCAGCGGGGGTCGGGCACTGAAGCTTTCTTT,TRBV3-1,many,NA,TRBJ1-1
CASSLFPGTYGYTF,TGTGCCAGCAGCTTATTCCCAGGGACCTATGGCTACACCTTC,TRBV7-9,many,NA,TRBJ1-2
CASIVGPTYNEQFF,TGTGCCAGCATAGTCGGTCCTACCTACAATGAGCAGTTCTTC,TRBV6-1,NA,NA,TRBJ2-1
CASSLEGSGYTF,TGTGCCAGCAGCTTAGAGGGCTCGGGCTACACCTTC,TRBV7-9,NA,NA,TRBJ1-2
CASSSGTVTEAFF,TGTGCCAGCAGCTCCGGGACCGTCACTGAAGCTTTCTTT,TRBV7-9,many,NA,TRBJ1-1
CASSGGEETQYF,TGTGCCAGCAGTGGAGGCGAAGAGACCCAGTACTTC,TRBV2,many,NA,TRBJ2-5
CASRPGGGRYAFF,TGTGCCAGCAGACCAGGGGGGGGGCGATATGCTTTCTTT,TRBV6-1,NA,TRBD1,TRBJ1-1
CASSLDGVDYEQYF,TGTGCCAGCAGTTTGGATGGAGTCGACTACGAGCAGTACTTC,TRBV28,NA,NA,TRBJ2-7
CASSPAGTGVNEGYTF,TGTGCCAGCTCTCCCGCCGGGACAGGGGTTAACGAAGGCTACACCTTC,TRBV18,many,TRBD1,TRBJ1-2
CASSKTGGRDGYTF,TGTGCCAGCAGCAAGACAGGGGGCCGCGATGGCTACACCTTC,TRBV7-2,many,TRBD1,TRBJ1-2
CASSPRTGETGELFF,TGTGCCAGCAGCCCTCGGACAGGGGAGACCGGGGAGCTGTTTTTT,TRBV9,NA,TRBD1,TRBJ2-2
CASTPGHLELNSPLHF,TGTGCCAGCACCCCGGGCCATCTTGAACTTAATTCACCCCTCCACTTT,TRBV7-2,many,NA,TRBJ1-6
CASSSFGTGGHGYTF,TGTGCCAGCAGCTCATTCGGGACAGGGGGCCATGGCTACACCTTC,TRBV7-2,many,TRBD1,TRBJ1-2
CASSSTGAPNTEAFF,TGTGCCAGCTCATCGACAGGAGCCCCAAACACTGAAGCTTTCTTT,TRBV18,many,NA,TRBJ1-1
CAISESLDGNTEAFF,TGTGCCATCAGTGAGTCTTTAGACGGGAACACTGAAGCTTTCTTT,TRBV10-3,many,NA,TRBJ1-1
CASSRLAGPYNEQFF,TGTGCCAGCAGCCGACTAGCGGGGCCTTACAATGAGCAGTTCTTC,TRBV11-1,many,TRBD2,TRBJ2-1
CASSSSGARTGGLFF,TGTGCTAGCAGCTCATCAGGGGCGAGGACCGGGGGGCTGTTTTTT,TRBV7-7,NA,NA,TRBJ2-2
CASSLMLDTQYF,TGTGCCAGCAGCTTAATGCTGGATACGCAGTATTTT,TRBV7-2,NA,NA,TRBJ2-3
CASSPMGGYYGYTF,TGTGCCAGCAGTCCCATGGGGGGCTACTATGGCTACACCTTC,TRBV6-2/TRBV6-3,NA,NA,TRBJ1-2
CASSESGQGIGAFF,TGTGCCAGCAGTGAATCGGGCCAGGGGATTGGTGCTTTCTTT,TRBV6-1,many,NA,TRBJ1-1
CASSLWTGGLETQYF,TGTGCCAGCAGCCTCTGGACAGGCGGCCTAGAGACCCAGTACTTC,TRBV14,NA,TRBD1,TRBJ2-5
CASRSQGAHTEAFF,TGTGCCAGCAGGTCACAGGGGGCGCACACTGAAGCTTTCTTT,TRBV2,once,TRBD1,TRBJ1-1
CAISRGGPNYGYTF,TGTGCCATCAGCAGGGGGGGGCCAAACTATGGCTACACCTTC,TRBV10-3,NA,TRBD1,TRBJ1-2
CASSDPNGANVLTF,TGTGCCAGCAGTGATCCAAATGGGGCCAACGTCCTGACTTTC,TRBV2,few,NA,TRBJ2-6
CATSSGAEAGNTIYF,TGTGCCACCAGCAGTGGAGCGGAGGCTGGAAACACCATATATTTT,TRBV15,few,NA,TRBJ1-3
CASSNLGWTSGGAGTDTQYF,TGTGCCAGCAGCAACCTAGGGTGGACTAGCGGGGGGGCCGGGACAGATACGCAGTATTTT,TRBV13,NA,TRBD2,TRBJ2-3
CASSLPTGARSW,TGTGCCAGCAGCCTACCGACAGGCGCCAGGTCTTGG,TRBV12-3/TRBV12-4,many,NA,TRBJ1-1
CASSRGRGYGYTF,TGTGCCAGCAGCCGGGGTAGGGGTTATGGCTACACCTTC,TRBV12-3/TRBV12-4,NA,NA,TRBJ1-2
CASSLGWVTDTQYF,TGTGCCAGCAGTTTAGGATGGGTCACAGATACGCAGTATTTT,TRBV12-3/TRBV12-4,many,NA,TRBJ2-3
CASSIGDLNTGELFF,TGTGCCAGCAGCATCGGGGACCTAAACACCGGGGAGCTGTTTTTT,TRBV5-4,NA,NA,TRBJ2-2
CASRTSGGIANTGELFF,TGTGCCAGCAGGACTAGCGGGGGGATCGCGAACACCGGGGAGCTGTTTTTT,TRBV12-3/TRBV12-4,many,TRBD2,TRBJ2-2
CASSLSWSGGGEKLFF,TGTGCCAGCAGTTTATCTTGGTCGGGAGGGGGTGAAAAACTGTTTTTT,TRBV27,many,NA,TRBJ1-4
CASSKRGGTDEQYF,TGTGCCAGTAGTAAGCGGGGGGGTACTGACGAGCAGTACTTC,TRBV6-1,many,TRBD2,TRBJ2-7
CAGSQGTGSLAKNIQYF,TGTGCCGGCAGCCAAGGTACGGGATCTCTAGCCAAAAACATTCAGTACTTC,TRBV3-1,few,NA,TRBJ2-4
CASSWGGGKDTQYF,TGTGCCAGCAGTTGGGGGGGGGGAAAAGATACGCAGTATTTT,TRBV12-3/TRBV12-4,many,TRBD2,TRBJ2-3
CASCRQGAPWPEQYF,TGTGCCAGCTGTCGACAGGGGGCACCGTGGCCCGAGCAGTACTTC,TRBV6-1,many,TRBD1,TRBJ2-7
CASRLLGEQFF,TGTGCCAGCAGACTACTGGGTGAGCAGTTCTTC,TRBV12-3/TRBV12-4,NA,NA,TRBJ2-1
CASSQVGVEQYF,TGCGCCAGCAGCCAAGTGGGGGTCGAGCAGTACTTC,TRBV4-1,few,NA,TRBJ2-7
CASSSAGTGGNEQFF,TGTGCCAGCAGCTCCGCGGGGACAGGGGGCAATGAGCAGTTCTTC,TRBV7-6,NA,TRBD1,TRBJ2-1